The sequence of this T cell receptor (beta chain) was determined in a study of T-cell memory formation after mild COVID-19. As for the study in general: TCR clusters were largely donor specific.

There are 15 residues in the CDR3. Trimming removed 3 bases at V and 4 bases at J, with 13 bases between. Study-wide results and caveats: Whereas later expanders leaned CD4+, clones contracting day 15 to 85 showed a balanced CD4/CD8 makeup. That cross-reactive memory joined was suggested by some responding clones appearing in pre-infection memory. CD4+ contracting clones were found mainly in CM and EM, and CD8+ ones in EMRA.

This clonotype was detected a few times. No antigen is known for it. TCRdb itself ran the 5' RACE reads through MiXCR, one entry per CDR3 protein. The table records roughly 500,000 distinct CDR3 sequences, around 20% of them present only once. The sequence was collected from an adult woman who had mild COVID-19 (a few samples of this study predate the infection). Cell type and time point are not known. The V call is TRBV12-3 or TRBV12-4, the J call TRBJ2-1; D ambiguous. Sequencing input: PBMCs or a T cell subset sorted from them (not recorded which). The CDR3 protein is CASSFADVEYNEQFF. CDR3 bases: TGTGCCAGCAGTTTTGCAGATGTCGAGTACAATGAGCAGTTCTTC.